The present TCR beta chain was sequenced within a study of T cells expressing NK-cell markers. About the study: Sorted CD3+CD56+NKG2C+, CD3+CD56+NKG2C- and CD3+CD56-NKG2C+ T-cell subsets were beta-chain profiled.

Comment on this clonotype: Its antigen is as yet unknown.

Notes on the study in general: A few donors likewise had their CD3+CD56-NKG2C+ fraction led by these clonotypes. NKG2C+ dominant clonotype frequencies in 6 or 7 donors were roughly 1.0-7.5% of CD8+ T cells.

TCRdb reanalyzed the 5' RACE reads and collapses them to one entry per CDR3 protein, without DNA. Here the sample table reports about 390,000 distinct CDR3 sequences. This TCR came from a woman aged 50 to 65 in good health. Sequenced: blood T cells: a sorted CD56 or NKG2C T cell subset, CD4+ or CD8+ T cells, or bulk PBMC T cells (not recorded which).

CDR3 protein: CSATGQGHDQYF. This rearrangement joins TRBV20-1 to TRBJ2-7; the TCRdb call, TRBD1, lacks DNA for checking. Germline CDR1 DFQATT, CDR2 SNEGSKA (reference sequence). The length of the CDR3 is 12 residues.